The 17 T cell receptor beta chains below come from one sample, sequenced in a study of blood T cell repertoires in COVID-19. Clones were read by immunoSEQ multiplex PCR, and TCRdb kept only the in-frame ones, dropping some. The table records approximately 100,000 clones, roughly 80% of them present only once. The material sequenced was peripheral blood. Receptors originate from a man between 60 and 70 years old with acute or convalescent COVID-19.

The V call is TRBV2, the J call TRBJ2-3; a weak D match, TRBD1 (5 bases). V was cut by 3 bases and J by 3 bases, with 10 bases left in between. In germline, CDR1 is SNHLY, CDR2 FYNNEI. The CDR3 contains 14 residues. Here the CDR3 reads CASSDRVRTDTQYF. In DNA, the CDR3 is TGTGCCAGCAGTGACAGGGTACGGACAGATACGCAGTATTTT.

The J gene is TRBJ2-6, the V gene TRBV11-3, with D possibly TRBD2 on 5 matching bases. The CDR3 has 16 amino acids. V dropped 1 base and J dropped 1 base, with 8 bases sitting between them. Germline V gene data show CDR1 as SGHNT and CDR2 as YENEEA. The CDR3 sequence is CASSLGPGSGANVLTF. Here the CDR3 DNA reads TGTGCCAGCAGCTTAGGGCCGGGGTCTGGGGCCAACGTCCTGACTTTC. Full variable domain (rest looked up from reference TRBV11-3 and TRBJ2-6): EAGVVQSPRYKIIEKKQPVAFWCNPISGHNTLYWYLQNLGQGPELLIRYENEEAVDDSQLPKDRFSAERLKGVDSTLKIQPAELGDSAVYLCASSLGPGSGANVLTFGAGSRLTVL.

This chain joins TRBV13 and TRBJ1-5; 10 nucleotides align to TRBD1. Germline CDR1 PRHDT, CDR2 FYEKMQ (reference sequence). This CDR3 has 17 residues. Trimming removed 3 bases from V and 4 bases from J; junction bases left unmatched: 9. CDR3 amino acids: CASSFRTGGYENQPQHF. The CDR3 DNA reads as TGTGCCAGCAGCTTCAGGACAGGGGGGTACGAGAATCAGCCCCAGCATTTT.

The chain couples TRBV19 to TRBJ2-7, with 11 bases aligning to TRBD2. The V and J ends lost 5 bases and 0 bases, in that order; junction bases with no gene match: 15. Germline V lookup: CDR1 LNHDA, CDR2 SQIVND (reference sequence). The CDR3 is 19 amino acids. The CDR3 DNA reads as TGTGCCAGTAGTTCCCCAGTCACTAGCGGGGGCTACAGCTCCTACGAGCAGTACTTC. It encodes CASSSPVTSGGYSSYEQYF. Full variable domain (outside the CDR3, taken from reference TRBV19 and TRBJ2-7): DGGITQSPKYLFRKEGQNVTLSCEQNLNHDAMYWYRQDPGQGLRLIYYSQIVNDFQKGDIAEGYSVSREKKESFPLTVTSAQKNPTAFYLCASSSPVTSGGYSSYEQYFGPGTRLTVT.

This rearrangement joins TRBV5-6 to TRBJ1-2; 7 positions agree with TRBD1. The CDR3 is made up of 14 amino acids. Unmatched junction bases numbered 10, after V lost 5 bases and J lost 6 bases. CDR1 is SGHDT and CDR2 is YYEEEE in the germline V gene. CDR3: CASSTGQPRNGYTF. The CDR3 region has the DNA TGTGCCAGCAGTACGGGACAGCCACGCAATGGCTACACCTTC.

The sample holds one count of this clone. This CDR3 is CASSQGGGAHEQYF. CDR3 nucleotides: TGCGCCAGCAGCCAAGGCGGGGGGGCCCACGAGCAGTACTTC. This chain connects TRBV4-1 to TRBJ2-7; 9 bases align to TRBD2. The CDR3 sequence is 14 residues long. The V and J ends lost 1 base and 5 bases, in that order; junction bases with no gene match: 3. Per germline, CDR1 MGHRA and CDR2 YSYEKL.

This rearrangement joins TRBV5-4 to TRBJ2-7; a weak D match, TRBD1 (6 bases). The CDR3 consists of 15 residues. CDR1 and CDR2 from the germline V gene are SGHNT and YYREEE (reference sequence). The V gene lost 3 bases and the J gene lost 6 bases, with 19 bases spanning the gap. CDR3 nucleotides: TGTGCCAGCAGCTCTTGGACAGAACAAAAAACCGAGCAGTACTTC. Residues: CASSSWTEQKTEQYF.

This chain joins TRBV19 and TRBJ2-7; 7 nucleotides match TRBD1. The J segment lost 4 bases and the V segment lost 3 bases, leaving 6 bases of the junction unmatched. Germline loops: CDR1 LNHDA, CDR2 SQIVND (reference sequence). The CDR3 consists of 14 residues. This CDR3 is CASSMARDRYEQYF. Here the CDR3 DNA reads TGTGCCAGTAGTATGGCCCGGGACAGATACGAGCAGTACTTC.

CDR3: CASSGSGGAYTQYF. The CDR3 DNA follows: TGCGCCAGCAGTGGTAGCGGGGGGGCTTATACGCAGTATTTT. This sequence joins TRBV10-2 and TRBJ2-3; 11 nucleotides match TRBD2. The CDR3 runs to 14 residues. Germline V gives CDR1 WSHSY, CDR2 SAAADI. V trimming: 4 bases; J trimming: 7 bases; junction bases outside the gene matches: 4.

This clone has a single count. The V and J genes are TRBV15 and TRBJ2-1; TRBD1 aligns across 8 bases. This CDR3 region has 16 residues. Looked up from germline, CDR1 is LNHNV and CDR2 is YYDKDF (reference sequence). With V trimmed by 5 bases and J by 8 bases, 14 bases remained unmatched. CDR3 sequence reads: CATSGGQGGALDEQFF. The CDR3 nucleotides read TGTGCCACCAGCGGCGGACAGGGTGGGGCCTTGGATGAGCAGTTCTTC. The complete variable domain, with remaining parts taken from reference TRBV15 and TRBJ2-1, reads DAMVIQNPRYQVTQFGKPVTLSCSQTLNHNVMYWYQQKSSQAPKLLFHYYDKDFNNEADTPDNFQSRRPNTSFCFLDIRSPGLGDTAMYLCATSGGQGGALDEQFFGPGTRLTVL.

The chain uses TRBV19 and TRBJ2-5; D not resolved. The CDR3 totals 13 residues. Trimming cost V 0 bases and J 7 bases, with 9 bases left between them. CDR1 is LNHDA and CDR2 is SQIVND in the germline V gene (reference sequence). The CDR3 DNA follows: TGTGCCAGTAGTATAGACCTGTCGGGGACCCAGTACTTC. It encodes CASSIDLSGTQYF.

The CDR3 here is CAISESWTGGANTGELFF. The CDR3, as DNA: TGTGCCATCAGTGAGTCGTGGACAGGGGGCGCCAACACCGGGGAGCTGTTTTTT. V usage is TRBV10-3 and J usage is TRBJ2-2; 11 positions agree with TRBD1. The CDR3 covers 18 residues. Per the germline V gene, CDR1 is ENHRY and CDR2 is SYGVKD. V lost 0 bases, J lost 2 bases, and 5 bases stayed unmatched.

This clone was seen once. The chain couples TRBV2 to TRBJ1-5; 9 nucleotides line up with TRBD1. CDR1 and CDR2 (germline): SNHLY, FYNNEI. Trimming at V came to 7 bases and at J to 2 bases, leaving 15 bases not matched to a gene. The CDR3 has 18 amino acids. CDR3 in amino acids: CASTGLPGQGYGNQPQHF. The CDR3 coding sequence is TGTGCCAGCACGGGTTTGCCGGGACAGGGATACGGCAATCAGCCCCAGCATTTT.

The chain employs TRBV5-1 and TRBJ2-3, with TRBD2 matching 15 bases. The CDR3 has 18 residues. The germline V gene encodes CDR1 SGHRS and CDR2 YFSETQ. V lost 4 bases to trimming and J lost 1 base; unmatched junction nucleotides: 7. CDR3 amino acids: CASSGLAGGFRGTDTQYF. The DNA for the CDR3 is TGCGCCAGCAGCGGACTAGCGGGGGGGTTTAGGGGCACAGATACGCAGTATTTT.

This clone was observed a few times. This chain joins TRBV7-2 and TRBJ2-7; maybe TRBD1 (6 bases). The germline V gene encodes CDR1 SGHTA and CDR2 FQGNSA. Trimming pared 3 bases from V and 6 bases from J, leaving 9 bases between. This CDR3 comprises 12 residues. The CDR3 loop reads CASSFVGAEQYF. The CDR3 DNA sequence: TGTGCCAGCAGCTTCGTGGGGGCCGAGCAGTACTTC.

V usage is TRBV19 and J usage is TRBJ1-3, with TRBD1 as a possible D gene (6 bases). The V gene lost 2 bases and the J gene lost 4 bases, with 9 bases spanning the gap. The length of the CDR3 is 14 residues. Germline V lookup: CDR1 LNHDA, CDR2 SQIVND (reference sequence). In DNA, the CDR3 is TGTGCCAGTAGTATACAGGGGTTCGGAAACACCATATATTTT. It encodes CASSIQGFGNTIYF. The whole variable domain, remainder taken from reference TRBV19 and TRBJ1-3, is DGGITQSPKYLFRKEGQNVTLSCEQNLNHDAMYWYRQDPGQGLRLIYYSQIVNDFQKGDIAEGYSVSREKKESFPLTVTSAQKNPTAFYLCASSIQGFGNTIYFGEGSWLTVV.

This chain uses TRBV29-1 with TRBJ2-2; 9 bases are a match to TRBD2. CDR1 and CDR2 from the germline V gene are SQVTM and ANQGSEA. This CDR3 comprises 16 residues. The trim removed 5 bases at V and 1 base at J, leaving 8 bases unmatched. CDR3 region: CSVQGTSGQNTGELFF. CDR3 nucleotide sequence: TGCAGCGTTCAGGGTACTAGCGGGCAGAACACCGGGGAGCTGTTTTTT.